The 3 T cell receptor beta chains reported below all come from one sample, sequenced in a study of radiation and T cells in renal cell carcinoma (dated by TCRdb to 2019 to 2021). The method behind the library was the immunoSEQ multiplex PCR assay. Drawn from immuneACCESS, this table holds only the in-frame rearrangements with V and J called that TCRdb kept. Clones are partly lost; checked studies trace under half to an unresolved V gene and leave the rest unexplained. This sample has roughly 120,000 clones in its table, and 75% to 85% of those were observed once. The top ten hold under 2.5% of the sample. This specimen's time point label, interpreted: blood 2 weeks post-SBRT. The sample's treatment or condition, from its label and the paper: 15 Gy SBRT to primary tumor, nephrectomy 4 weeks later. The source was blood, collected from a patient whose treatment included radiotherapy and nephrectomy. The receptors here all came from a woman aged 55-69 years with renal cell carcinoma.

This clone was observed a handful of times. The rearrangement uses TRBV4-1 and TRBJ1-1; a possible D gene is TRBD1 (6 bases). Germline CDR1 MGHRA, CDR2 YSYEKL. V was clipped by 3 bases and J by 3 bases, with 14 bases between them. This CDR3 region has 15 residues. The CDR3 region has the DNA TGCGCCAGCAGCCAGGCTTCAAGGGGGGACACTGAAGCTTTCTTT. Encoded protein: CASSQASRGDTEAFF.

This clone was observed a few times. CDR3 nucleotides: TGTGCCAGCTCACCACGGGACCGAAGCACAGATACGCAGTATTTT. Protein: CASSPRDRSTDTQYF. V gene TRBV18 combines with J gene TRBJ2-3; D is possibly TRBD1 or TRBD2 (5 bases each). CDR3 length: 15 residues. The germline V gene has CDR1 KGHSH and CDR2 LQKENI. Trimming took 1 base from V and 0 from J, leaving 8 bases between them.

This clone was picked up one time. This chain uses TRBV9 with TRBJ1-5, with D possibly being TRBD1 (6 bases). From germline, CDR1 is SGDLS and CDR2 YYNGEE. Trimming pared 4 bases from V and 1 base from J, leaving 12 bases between. CDR3 length: 15 amino acids. CDR3 protein: CASSSTGLSNQPQHF. The CDR3 DNA reads TGTGCCAGCAGCTCCACAGGGCTGAGCAATCAGCCCCAGCATTTT.